This TCR beta chain derives from a study of T-cell reconstitution after alpha-beta-depleted transplantation in children. This clonotype was counted ten times or more. Preparing the TCRbeta library involved the use of unique molecular identifiers. TCRdb used MiXCR to reprocess the PCR reads, holding one entry per CDR3 protein. The sample shows around 500,000 distinct CDR3 sequences, approximately 12% of them seen only once. This CDR3 is built from 16 residues. V gave up 0 bases and J gave up 0 bases, with 11 bases separating them. Germline CDR1 reads LNHNV; CDR2 reads YYDKDF (reference sequence). This material consisted of PBMCs from the stem cell graft donor, taken from the stem cell graft. The chain combines TRBV15 with TRBJ1-2; no firm D call. This clonotype was obtained from a human donor who donated a stem cell graft to a child with combined immunodeficiency. The CDR3 sequence is CATSREPAPTNYGYTF. The CDR3 DNA reads as TGTGCCACCAGCAGAGAACCGGCACCTACTAACTATGGCTACACCTTC.